The sequence of this T cell receptor beta chain was determined in a study of T-cell reconstitution after alpha-beta-depleted transplantation in children. Study findings and constraints: Several hundred graft clones that had expanded were reportedly the source of alpha-beta T cells about two months after transplant. Among T cells one year after transplant, newly produced cells accounted for most counts and diversity. Certain patients had high TCRbeta diversity at day 60, and it came from recipient T cells and thymic progenitors that survived.

In the case of this clonotype: The antigen is not known.

Preparation of the TCRbeta library involved a method that used unique molecular identifiers. TCRdb re-called the PCR reads through MiXCR, storing one row per CDR3 protein. The table includes about 420,000 distinct CDR3 sequences, 15% to 20% detected once. The TCR originated in a boy in the first two years of life who had a stem cell transplant for Wiskott-Aldrich syndrome, so the T cells may come from the graft donor. Sequences were derived from PBMCs, mostly from graft donor cells, sampled 360 days after TCRalphabeta/CD19-depleted stem cell transplant.

CDR3 sequence reads: CASSQELIYEQYF. DNA for the CDR3: TGTGCCAGCAGCCAGGAATTGATCTACGAGCAGTACTTC. This sequence joins TRBV3-1 and TRBJ2-7; D gene unclear. Trimming removed 3 bases from V and 3 bases from J, with 9 bases in between. The length of the CDR3 is 13 residues. Germline values: CDR1 LGHDT, CDR2 YNNKEL (reference sequence).